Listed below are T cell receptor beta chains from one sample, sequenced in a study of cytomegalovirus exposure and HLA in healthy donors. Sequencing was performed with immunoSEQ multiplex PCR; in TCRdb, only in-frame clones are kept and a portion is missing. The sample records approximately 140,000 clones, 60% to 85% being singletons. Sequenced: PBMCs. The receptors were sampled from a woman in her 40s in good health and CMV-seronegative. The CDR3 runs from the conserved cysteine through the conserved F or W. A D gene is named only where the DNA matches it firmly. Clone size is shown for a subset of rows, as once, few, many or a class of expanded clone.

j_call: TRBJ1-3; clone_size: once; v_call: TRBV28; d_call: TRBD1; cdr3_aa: CASRPGGSGNTIYF; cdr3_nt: TGTGCCAGCAGGCCAGGGGGCTCTGGAAACACCATATATTTT
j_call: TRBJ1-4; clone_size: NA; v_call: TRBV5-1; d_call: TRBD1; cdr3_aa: CASSLDSTGSLPTNEKLFF; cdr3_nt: TGCGCCAGCAGCTTGGATTCGACAGGGTCCCTTCCAACTAATGAAAAACTGTTTTTT
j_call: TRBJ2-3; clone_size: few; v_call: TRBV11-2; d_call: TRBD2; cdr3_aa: CASSSPISGGGTDTQYF; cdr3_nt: TGTGCCAGCAGCTCACCGATTAGCGGGGGGGGCACAGATACGCAGTATTTT
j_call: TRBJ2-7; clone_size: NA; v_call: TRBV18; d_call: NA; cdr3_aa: CASSTGSSYEQYF; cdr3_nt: TGTGCCAGCTCGACAGGAAGCTCCTACGAGCAGTACTTC
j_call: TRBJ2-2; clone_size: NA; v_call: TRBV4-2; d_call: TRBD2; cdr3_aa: CASSQQGTSGMDGELFF; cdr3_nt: TGTGCCAGCAGCCAACAAGGGACTAGCGGGATGGACGGGGAGCTGTTTTTT
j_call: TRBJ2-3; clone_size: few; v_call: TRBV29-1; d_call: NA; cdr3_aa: CSVERAETDTQYF; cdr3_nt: TGCAGCGTTGAGCGGGCGGAAACAGATACGCAGTATTTT
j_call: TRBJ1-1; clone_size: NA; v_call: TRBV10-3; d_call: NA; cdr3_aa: CAISSFLTGAVMNTEAFF; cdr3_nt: TGTGCCATCAGCTCCTTCCTGACAGGAGCCGTCATGAACACTGAAGCCTTCTTT
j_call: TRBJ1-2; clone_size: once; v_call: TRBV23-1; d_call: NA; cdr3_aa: CASSQSAGSGRKYGYTF; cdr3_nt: TGCGCCAGCAGTCAATCCGCGGGCAGTGGAAGAAAATATGGCTACACCTTC
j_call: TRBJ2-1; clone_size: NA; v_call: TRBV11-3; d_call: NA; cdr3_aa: CASSGPTGVIDEQFF; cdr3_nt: TGTGCCAGCAGCGGGCCCACAGGTGTTATCGATGAGCAGTTCTTC
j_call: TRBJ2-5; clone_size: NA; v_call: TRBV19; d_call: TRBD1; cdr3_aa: CASSMTGPGQTQYF; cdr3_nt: TGTGCCAGTAGTATGACAGGGCCGGGACAGACCCAGTACTTC
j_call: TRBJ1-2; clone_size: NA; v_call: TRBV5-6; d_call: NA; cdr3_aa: CASSLGGPGAANYGYTF; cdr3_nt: TGTGCCAGCAGCCTTGGCGGGCCTGGTGCGGCTAACTATGGCTACACCTTC
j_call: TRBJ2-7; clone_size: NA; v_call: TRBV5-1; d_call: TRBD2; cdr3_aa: CASSLASGINYEQYF; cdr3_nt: TGCGCCAGCAGCTTAGCTAGCGGGATTAACTACGAGCAGTACTTC
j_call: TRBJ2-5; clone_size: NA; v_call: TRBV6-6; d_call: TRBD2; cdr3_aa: CASSYPSGPQETQYF; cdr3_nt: TGTGCCAGCAGTTACCCTAGCGGCCCCCAAGAGACCCAGTACTTC
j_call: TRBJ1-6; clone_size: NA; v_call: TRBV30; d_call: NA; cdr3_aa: CAWSVRQDNSPLHF; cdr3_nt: TGTGCCTGGAGTGTTAGACAGGATAATTCACCCCTCCACTTT
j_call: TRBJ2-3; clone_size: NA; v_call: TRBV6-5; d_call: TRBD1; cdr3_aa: CASRVGQAADTQYF; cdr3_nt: TGTGCCAGCAGGGTCGGACAGGCTGCAGATACGCAGTATTTT
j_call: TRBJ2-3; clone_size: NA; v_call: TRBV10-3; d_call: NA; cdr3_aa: CAIRVDGGVSSTDTQYF; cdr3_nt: TGTGCCATCAGGGTCGACGGGGGTGTTTCTAGCACAGATACGCAGTATTTT
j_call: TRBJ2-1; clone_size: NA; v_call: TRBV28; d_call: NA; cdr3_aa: CASSQGDMDYNEQFF; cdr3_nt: TGTGCCAGCAGTCAAGGGGACATGGATTACAATGAGCAGTTCTTC
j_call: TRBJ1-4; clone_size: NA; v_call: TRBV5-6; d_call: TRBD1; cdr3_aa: CASSSQGANEKLFF; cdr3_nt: TGTGCCAGCAGCTCTCAGGGGGCTAATGAAAAACTGTTTTTT
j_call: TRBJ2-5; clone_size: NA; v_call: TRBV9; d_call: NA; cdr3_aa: CASSAYEGRGTQYF; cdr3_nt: TGTGCCAGCAGCGCCTACGAAGGCAGGGGGACCCAGTACTTC
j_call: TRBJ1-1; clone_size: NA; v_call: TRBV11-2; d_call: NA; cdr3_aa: CASSLKFTGTEAFF; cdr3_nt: TGTGCCAGCAGCCTTAAATTTACGGGAACTGAAGCTTTCTTT
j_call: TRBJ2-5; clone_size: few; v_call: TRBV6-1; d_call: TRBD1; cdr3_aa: CASSVGTGEIETQYF; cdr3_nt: TGTGCCAGCAGTGTTGGGACAGGGGAAATAGAGACCCAGTACTTC
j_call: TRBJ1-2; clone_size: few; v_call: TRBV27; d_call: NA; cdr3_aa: CASSPGGYGYTF; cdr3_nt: TGTGCCAGCAGCCCCGGGGGCTATGGCTACACCTTC
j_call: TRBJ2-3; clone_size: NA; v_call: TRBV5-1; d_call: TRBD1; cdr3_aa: CASSLAGDRITDTQYF; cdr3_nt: TGCGCCAGCAGCTTGGCCGGGGACAGAATAACAGATACGCAGTATTTT
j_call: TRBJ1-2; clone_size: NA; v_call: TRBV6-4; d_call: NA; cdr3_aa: CAARPGSWFSGYTF; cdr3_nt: TGTGCCGCAAGACCGGGAAGCTGGTTTTCTGGCTACACCTTC
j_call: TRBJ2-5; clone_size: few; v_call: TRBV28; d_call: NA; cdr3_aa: CASSLGSETQYF; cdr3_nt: TGTGCCAGCAGCCTAGGCTCGGAGACCCAGTACTTC
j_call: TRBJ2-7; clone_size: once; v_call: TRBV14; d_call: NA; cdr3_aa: CASSVTYEQYF; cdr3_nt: TGTGCCAGCAGCGTTACTTACGAGCAGTACTTC
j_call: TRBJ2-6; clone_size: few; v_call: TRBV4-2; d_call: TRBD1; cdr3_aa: CASSRDRVSGANVLTF; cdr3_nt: TGTGCCAGCAGCCGGGACAGGGTCTCTGGGGCCAACGTCCTGACTTTC
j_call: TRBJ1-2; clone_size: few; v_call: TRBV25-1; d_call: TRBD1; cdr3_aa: CASSTRGANAANYGYTF; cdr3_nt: TGTGCCAGCAGCACCAGGGGGGCTAACGCAGCTAACTATGGCTACACCTTC
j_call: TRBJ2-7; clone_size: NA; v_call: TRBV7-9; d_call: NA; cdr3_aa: CASSLSESEQYF; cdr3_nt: TGTGCCAGCAGCTTGAGTGAGAGCGAGCAGTACTTC
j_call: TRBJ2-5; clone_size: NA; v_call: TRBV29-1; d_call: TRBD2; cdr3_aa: CSAASGGGETQYF; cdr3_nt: TGCAGCGCCGCCTCGGGGGGAGGAGAGACCCAGTACTTC
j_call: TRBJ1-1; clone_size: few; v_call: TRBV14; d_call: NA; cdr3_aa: CASSLVMLEGTEAFF; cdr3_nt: TGTGCCAGCAGCCTAGTAATGTTGGAGGGGACTGAAGCTTTCTTT
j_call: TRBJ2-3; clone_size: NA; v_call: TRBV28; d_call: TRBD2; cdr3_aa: CATLTSGTISTDTQYF; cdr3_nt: TGTGCCACCCTGACTAGCGGGACGATTAGCACAGATACGCAGTATTTT
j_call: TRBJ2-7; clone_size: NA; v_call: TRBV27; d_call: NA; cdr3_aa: CASSFRGDYEQYF; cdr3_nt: TGTGCCAGCAGTTTTCGGGGAGACTACGAGCAGTACTTC
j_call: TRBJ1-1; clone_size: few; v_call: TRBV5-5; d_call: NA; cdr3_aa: CASSLELMNTEAFF; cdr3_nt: TGTGCCAGCAGCTTAGAGTTAATGAACACTGAAGCTTTCTTT
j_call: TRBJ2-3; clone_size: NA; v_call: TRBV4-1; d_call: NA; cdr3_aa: CASSQEKSPGADTQYF; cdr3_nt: TGCGCCAGCAGCCAAGAGAAATCCCCCGGGGCAGATACGCAGTATTTT
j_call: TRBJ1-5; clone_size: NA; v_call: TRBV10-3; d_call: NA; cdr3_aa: CAISESGTDQPQHF; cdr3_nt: TGTGCCATCAGTGAGTCGGGGACTGATCAGCCCCAGCATTTT
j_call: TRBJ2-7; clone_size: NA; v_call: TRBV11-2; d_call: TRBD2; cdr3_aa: CASSHSAGLASYEQYF; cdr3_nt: TGTGCCAGCAGCCATTCAGCGGGACTAGCGAGCTACGAGCAGTACTTC
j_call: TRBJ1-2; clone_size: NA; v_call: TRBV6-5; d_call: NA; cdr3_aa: CASSFRTDYGYTF; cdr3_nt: TGTGCCAGCAGCTTTAGGACAGATTATGGCTACACCTTC
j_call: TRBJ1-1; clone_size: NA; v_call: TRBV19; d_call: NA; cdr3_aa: CATSNRVMGTEAFF; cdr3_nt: TGTGCCACATCCAACAGGGTTATGGGCACTGAAGCTTTCTTT
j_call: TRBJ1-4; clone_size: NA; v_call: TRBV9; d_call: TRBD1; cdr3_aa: CASSADRGPTNEKLFF; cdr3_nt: TGTGCCAGCAGCGCCGACAGGGGCCCAACTAATGAAAAACTGTTTTTT
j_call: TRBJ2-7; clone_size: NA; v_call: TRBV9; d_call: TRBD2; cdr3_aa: CASSVGPGTSYEQYF; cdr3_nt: TGTGCCAGCAGCGTAGGCCCCGGGACTAGCTACGAGCAGTACTTC
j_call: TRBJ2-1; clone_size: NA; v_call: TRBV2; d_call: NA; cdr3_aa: CASIPDSSYNEQFF; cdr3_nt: TGTGCCAGCATCCCGGACAGCTCCTACAATGAGCAGTTCTTC
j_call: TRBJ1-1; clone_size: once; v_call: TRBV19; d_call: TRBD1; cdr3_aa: CASSISGTVHTEAFF; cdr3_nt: TGTGCCAGTAGTATTTCCGGGACAGTGCACACTGAAGCTTTCTTT
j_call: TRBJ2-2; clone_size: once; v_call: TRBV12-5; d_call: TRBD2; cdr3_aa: CASGLSSGRVSGELFF; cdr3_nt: TGTGCTAGTGGCCTCTCTAGCGGGAGGGTGTCCGGGGAGCTGTTTTTT
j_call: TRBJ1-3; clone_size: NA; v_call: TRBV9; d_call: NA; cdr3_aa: CASSADPTGAGNTIYF; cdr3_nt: TGTGCCAGCAGCGCAGACCCGACAGGCGCTGGAAACACCATATATTTT
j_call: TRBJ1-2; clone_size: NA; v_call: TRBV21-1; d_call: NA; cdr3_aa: CASSKGGTPGQGRHNYGYTF; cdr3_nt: TGTGCCAGCAGCAAAGGAGGAACACCGGGACAGGGAAGACATAACTATGGCTACACCTTC
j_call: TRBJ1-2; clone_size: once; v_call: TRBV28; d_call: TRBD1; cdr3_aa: CASSVTGYGYTF; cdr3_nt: TGTGCCAGCAGTGTGACAGGGTATGGCTACACCTTC